The T cell receptor (beta chain) under discussion was sequenced for a study of breast tumors, draining lymph nodes, adjacent tissues. Findings and limits, study-wide: Tumor repertoires ranked between lymph nodes and nontumor tissue in diversity, with V and J gene preferences. Compared with basal-like, luminal-like tumors shared significantly more repertoire with nontumor tissue. Most tumor T cells seemingly derive from lymph node, then expand in tumor. Tumor T cell lymph node origin was a supported hypothesis, not proven.

This clonotype was picked up many times. What it binds is not known. TCRdb used MiXCR to reprocess the multiplex PCR reads, holding one entry per CDR3 protein. The table lists 85,000 to 130,000 distinct CDR3 sequences, roughly 33% of them singletons, with approximately 5.2% in the top ten. Trimming shortened V by 4 bases and J by 0 bases, and 10 bases separated the two germline ends. The CDR3 spans 14 residues. Germline CDR1 and CDR2: MDHEN and SYDVKM. Samples came from axillary lymph nodes draining the breast cancer. The sample consisted of axillary lymph node tissue. The TCR sequence derives from a female donor with breast cancer. Some clones in this sample may be carry-over from other donors' samples. The genes are TRBV28 and TRBJ2-7; D is uncertain. The chain's CDR3 is CASSSSGPSYEQYF. CDR3 nucleotide sequence: TGTGCCAGCAGTTCCTCCGGTCCCTCCTACGAGCAGTACTTC.